This T cell receptor (beta chain) was found in a study of Ad26.COV2.S vaccination and SARS-CoV-2 variants. Whole-study context: The donor was enrolled in the Ad26.COV2.S arm of the COV1001 trial. Ad26.COV2.S, an intramuscular injection, was given once or twice 56 days apart. The study, taken as a whole, reports: Spike-specific responses of CD8+ and CD4+ T cells were reported to display substantial breadth after vaccination.

With regard to this clone: The antigen is not known.

Libraries were prepared by immunoSEQ multiplex PCR; TCRdb keeps only in-frame clonotypes and omits some of them. The sample holds approximately 480,000 clones, 87% seen once. Stated treatment: some 20 received Ad26.COV2.S at low or high dose, single or two shots; a few received placebo; per-sample allocation not given. The study sampled participants on day 63 after the first vaccine or placebo injection. It was an adult aged 18-55 years in Boston who was the donor. CDR1 and CDR2 from the germline V gene are SEHNR and FQNEAQ (reference sequence). The ends were cut back, 2 bases at V and 5 bases at J, with 9 bases in the middle. The CDR3 is made up of 13 amino acids.

The starting material was peripheral blood, obtained in a trial of Ad26.COV2.S vaccine versus placebo. The V and J genes are TRBV7-9 and TRBJ1-1; D gene unclear. The clonotype comes from a person aged 18-60 years who received the Ad26.COV2.S COVID-19 vaccine or a placebo. CDR3 nucleotides: TGTGCCAGCAGCTTACCGGCGCGGACTGAAGCTTTCTTT. Translating gives CASSLPARTEAFF.